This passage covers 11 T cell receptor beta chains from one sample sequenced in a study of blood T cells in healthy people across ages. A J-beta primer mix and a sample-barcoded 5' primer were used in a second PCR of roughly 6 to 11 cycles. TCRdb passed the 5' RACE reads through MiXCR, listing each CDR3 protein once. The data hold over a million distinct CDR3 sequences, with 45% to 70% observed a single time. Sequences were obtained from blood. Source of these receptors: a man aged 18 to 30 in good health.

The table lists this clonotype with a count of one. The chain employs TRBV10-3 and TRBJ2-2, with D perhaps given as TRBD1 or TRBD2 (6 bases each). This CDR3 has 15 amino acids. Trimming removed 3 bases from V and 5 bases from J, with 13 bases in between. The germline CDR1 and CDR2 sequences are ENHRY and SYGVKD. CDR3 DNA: TGTGCCATCAGTGACCGGGGGCGCGAAACCGGGGAGCTGTTTTTT. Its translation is CAISDRGRETGELFF.

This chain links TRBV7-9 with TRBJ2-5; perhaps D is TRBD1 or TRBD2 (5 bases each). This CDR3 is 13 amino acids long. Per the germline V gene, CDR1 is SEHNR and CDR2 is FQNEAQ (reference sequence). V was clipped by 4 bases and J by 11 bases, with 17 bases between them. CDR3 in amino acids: CASSSYGVGEQYF. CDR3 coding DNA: TGTGCCAGCAGCTCGTACGGGGTAGGGGAGCAGTACTTC.

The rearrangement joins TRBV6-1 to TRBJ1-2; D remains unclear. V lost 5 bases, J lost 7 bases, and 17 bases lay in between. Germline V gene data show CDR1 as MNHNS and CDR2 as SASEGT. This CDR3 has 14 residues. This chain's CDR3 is CASSPRPSMSGYTF. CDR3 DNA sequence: TGTGCCAGCAGTCCCCGACCGAGCATGTCTGGCTACACCTTC.

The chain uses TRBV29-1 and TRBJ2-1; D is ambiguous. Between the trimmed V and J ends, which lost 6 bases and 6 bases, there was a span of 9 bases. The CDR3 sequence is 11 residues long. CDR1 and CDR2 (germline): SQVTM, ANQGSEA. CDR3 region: CSVQEFNEQFF. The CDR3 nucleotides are TGCAGCGTGCAGGAGTTCAATGAGCAGTTCTTC.

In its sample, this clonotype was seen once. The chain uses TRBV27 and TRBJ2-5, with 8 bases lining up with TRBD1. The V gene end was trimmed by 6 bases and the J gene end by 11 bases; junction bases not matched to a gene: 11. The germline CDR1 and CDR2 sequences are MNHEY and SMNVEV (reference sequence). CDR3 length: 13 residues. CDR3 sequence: CASSPDRAHEQYF. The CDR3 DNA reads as TGTGCCAGCAGCCCGGACAGGGCCCATGAGCAGTACTTC.

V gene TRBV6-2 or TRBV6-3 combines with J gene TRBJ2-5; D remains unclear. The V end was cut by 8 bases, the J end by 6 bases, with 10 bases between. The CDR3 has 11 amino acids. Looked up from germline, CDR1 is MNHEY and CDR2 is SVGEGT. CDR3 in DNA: TGTGCCAGCGGATTTGTCCAGACCCAGTACTTC. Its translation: CASGFVQTQYF.

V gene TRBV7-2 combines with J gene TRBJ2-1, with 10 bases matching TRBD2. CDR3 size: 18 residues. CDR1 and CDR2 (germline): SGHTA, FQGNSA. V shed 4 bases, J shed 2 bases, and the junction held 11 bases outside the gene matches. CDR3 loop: CASSYQSGRGTPYNEQFF. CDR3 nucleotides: TGTGCCAGCAGCTATCAAAGCGGGAGGGGCACGCCCTACAATGAGCAGTTCTTC.

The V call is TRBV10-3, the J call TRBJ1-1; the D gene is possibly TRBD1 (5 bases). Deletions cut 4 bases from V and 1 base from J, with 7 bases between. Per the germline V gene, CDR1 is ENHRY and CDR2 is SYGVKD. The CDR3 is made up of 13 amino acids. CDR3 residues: CAISVQGNTEAFF. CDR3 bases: TGTGCCATCAGTGTTCAGGGGAACACTGAAGCTTTCTTT.

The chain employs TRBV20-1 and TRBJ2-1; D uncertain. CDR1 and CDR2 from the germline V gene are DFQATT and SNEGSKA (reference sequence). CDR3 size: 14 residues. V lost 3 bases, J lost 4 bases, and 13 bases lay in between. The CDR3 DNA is TGCAGTGCTAGCGAGCGAGGAGATTACAATGAGCAGTTCTTC. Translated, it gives CSASERGDYNEQFF.

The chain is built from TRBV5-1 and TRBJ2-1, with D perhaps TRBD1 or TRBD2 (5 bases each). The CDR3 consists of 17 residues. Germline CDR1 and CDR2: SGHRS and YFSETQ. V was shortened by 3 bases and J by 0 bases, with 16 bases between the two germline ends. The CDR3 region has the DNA TGCGCCAGCAGCTCAACCCCGTGGGACCACTCCTACAATGAGCAGTTCTTC. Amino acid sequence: CASSSTPWDHSYNEQFF.

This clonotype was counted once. CDR3 coding DNA: TGCAGTGCGACGAAAAGCGGGAGGGCTTTAGGGGAGCTGTTTTTT. Its translation is CSATKSGRALGELFF. The rearrangement links TRBV20-1 to TRBJ2-2; TRBD2 aligns across 10 bases. Trimming took 6 bases from V and 8 from J; bases not matched to a gene: 12. This CDR3 comprises 15 residues. Germline lookup yields CDR1 DFQATT and CDR2 SNEGSKA (reference sequence).